This T cell receptor (beta chain) was profiled in a study of T cells after yellow fever vaccination. Whole-study context: SMART-Seq v4 Ultra Low Input prepared libraries from low-cell fractions.

CDR3 length equals 16 residues. Trimming removed 6 bases from V and 0 bases from J, with 14 bases in between. CDR1 is MGHRA, CDR2 YSYEKL, per germline. Each CDR3 protein is one row after TCRdb ran MiXCR on the 5' RACE reads. This table holds 300,000 or so distinct CDR3 sequences, around 4.1% found once. Study findings and constraints: The booster saw the reappearance of most primary-vaccination clones (about 95% CD4, almost 90% CD8). Clonotypes appearing in both CD4 and CD8 compartments existed, and their share was small. Abundant clonotypes from the bulk population could have been carried over as contaminants into FACS-sorted repertoires.

Of note for this clonotype: What it binds is unknown.

The sequenced sample was PBMCs, obtained 5 days after the yellow fever booster vaccination. This chain connects TRBV4-1 to TRBJ1-4; D gene uncertain. The TCR sequence derives from a man between 18 and 35 years old who received the YFV17D yellow fever vaccine. CDR3 region: CASSAGPGPTNEKLFF. The CDR3 DNA reads TGCGCCAGCAGTGCCGGGCCTGGACCAACTAATGAAAAACTGTTTTTT.